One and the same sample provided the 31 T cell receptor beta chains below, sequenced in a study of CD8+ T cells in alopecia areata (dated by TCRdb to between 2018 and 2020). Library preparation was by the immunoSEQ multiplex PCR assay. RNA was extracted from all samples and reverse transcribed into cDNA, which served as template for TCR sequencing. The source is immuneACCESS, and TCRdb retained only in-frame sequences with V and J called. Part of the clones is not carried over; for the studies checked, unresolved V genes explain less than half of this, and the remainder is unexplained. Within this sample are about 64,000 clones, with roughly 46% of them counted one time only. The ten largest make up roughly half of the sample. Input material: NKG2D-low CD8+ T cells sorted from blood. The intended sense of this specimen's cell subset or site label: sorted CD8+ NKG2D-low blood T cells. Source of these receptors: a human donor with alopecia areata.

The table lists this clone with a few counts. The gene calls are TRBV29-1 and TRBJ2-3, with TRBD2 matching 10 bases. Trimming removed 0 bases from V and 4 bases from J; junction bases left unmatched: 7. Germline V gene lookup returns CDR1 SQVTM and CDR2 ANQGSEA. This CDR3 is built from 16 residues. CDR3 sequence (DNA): TGCAGCGTTGAAGAAGGGGCTAGCGGGGGTGCAGATACGCAGTATTTT. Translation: CSVEEGASGGADTQYF.

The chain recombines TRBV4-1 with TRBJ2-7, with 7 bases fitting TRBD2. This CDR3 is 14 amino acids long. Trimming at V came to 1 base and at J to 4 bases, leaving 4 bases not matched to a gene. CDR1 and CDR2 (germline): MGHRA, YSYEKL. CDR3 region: CASSQAASGYEQYF. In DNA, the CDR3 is TGCGCCAGCAGCCAAGCAGCTAGCGGATACGAGCAGTACTTC.

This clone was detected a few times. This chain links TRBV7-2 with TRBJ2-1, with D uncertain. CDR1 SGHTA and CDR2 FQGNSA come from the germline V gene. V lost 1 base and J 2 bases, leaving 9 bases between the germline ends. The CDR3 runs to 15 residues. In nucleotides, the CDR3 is TGTGCCAGCAGCTTAGGACTGCCACCCTACAATGAGCAGTTCTTC. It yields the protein CASSLGLPPYNEQFF.

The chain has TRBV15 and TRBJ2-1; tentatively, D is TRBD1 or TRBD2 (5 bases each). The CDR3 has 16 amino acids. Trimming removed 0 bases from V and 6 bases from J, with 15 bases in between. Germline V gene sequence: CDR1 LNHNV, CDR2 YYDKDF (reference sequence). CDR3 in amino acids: CATSRDRVGVVNEQFF. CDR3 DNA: TGTGCCACCAGCAGAGACCGAGTGGGGGTTGTCAATGAGCAGTTCTTC.

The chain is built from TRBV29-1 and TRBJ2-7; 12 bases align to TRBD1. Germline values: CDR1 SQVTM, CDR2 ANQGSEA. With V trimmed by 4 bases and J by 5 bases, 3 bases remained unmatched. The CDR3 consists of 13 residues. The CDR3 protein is CSVAGQGANEQYF. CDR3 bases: TGCAGCGTTGCGGGACAGGGGGCCAACGAGCAGTACTTC.

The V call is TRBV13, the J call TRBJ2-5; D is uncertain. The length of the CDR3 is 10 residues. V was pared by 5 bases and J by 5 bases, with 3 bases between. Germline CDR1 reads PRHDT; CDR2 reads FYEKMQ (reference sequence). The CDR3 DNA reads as TGTGCCAGCAGCGGTGAGACCCAGTACTTC. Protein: CASSGETQYF. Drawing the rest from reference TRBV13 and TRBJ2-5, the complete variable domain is AAGVIQSPRHLIKEKRETATLKCYPIPRHDTVYWYQQGPGQDPQFLISFYEKMQSDKGSIPDRFSAQQFSDYHSELNMSSLELGDSALYFCASSGETQYFGPGTRLLVL.

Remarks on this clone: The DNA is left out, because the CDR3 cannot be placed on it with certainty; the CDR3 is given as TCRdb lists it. CDR3 sequence reads: CSVEEERQGSPGSCFF. This chain connects TRBV29-1 to TRBJ2-2; the table gives TRBD1 as D, unverified against the DNA. Germline V gene sequence: CDR1 SQVTM, CDR2 ANQGSEA. The CDR3 is 16 amino acids long, termini counted.

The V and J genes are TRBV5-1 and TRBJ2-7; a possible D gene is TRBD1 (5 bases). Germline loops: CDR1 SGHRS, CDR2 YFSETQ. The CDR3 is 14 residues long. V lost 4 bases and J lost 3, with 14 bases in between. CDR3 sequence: CASSPPMTDYEQYF. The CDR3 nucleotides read TGCGCCAGCAGCCCACCTATGACAGACTACGAGCAGTACTTC.

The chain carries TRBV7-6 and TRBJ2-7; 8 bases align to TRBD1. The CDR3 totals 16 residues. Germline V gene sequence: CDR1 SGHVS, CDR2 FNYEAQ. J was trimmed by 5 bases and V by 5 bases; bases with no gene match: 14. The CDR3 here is CASSPEARTGFNEQYF. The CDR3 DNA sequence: TGTGCCAGCAGCCCCGAGGCTAGGACAGGGTTCAACGAGCAGTACTTC.

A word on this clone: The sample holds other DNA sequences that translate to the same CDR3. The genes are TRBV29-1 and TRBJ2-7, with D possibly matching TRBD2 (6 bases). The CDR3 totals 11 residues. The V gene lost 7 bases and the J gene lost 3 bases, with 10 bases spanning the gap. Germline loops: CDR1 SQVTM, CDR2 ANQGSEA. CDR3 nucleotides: TGCAGCGCTGACGGGGGCTACGAGCAGTACTTC. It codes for CSADGGYEQYF.

CDR3 residues: CASSSGTGEANEQFF. The CDR3 DNA reads as TGTGCCAGCAGTTCCGGGACAGGGGAGGCAAATGAGCAGTTCTTC. J is TRBJ2-1 and V is TRBV2, with 10 bases fitting TRBD1. There are 15 residues in the CDR3. Per the germline V gene, CDR1 is SNHLY and CDR2 is FYNNEI. Trimming at V came to 5 bases and at J to 7 bases, leaving 8 bases not matched to a gene.

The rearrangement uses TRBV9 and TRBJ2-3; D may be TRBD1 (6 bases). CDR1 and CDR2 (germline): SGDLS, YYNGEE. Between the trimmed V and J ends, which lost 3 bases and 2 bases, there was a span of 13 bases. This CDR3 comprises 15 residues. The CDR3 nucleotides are TGTGCCAGCAGCGGGTCCGGGACACTCACAGATACGCAGTATTTT. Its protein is CASSGSGTLTDTQYF.

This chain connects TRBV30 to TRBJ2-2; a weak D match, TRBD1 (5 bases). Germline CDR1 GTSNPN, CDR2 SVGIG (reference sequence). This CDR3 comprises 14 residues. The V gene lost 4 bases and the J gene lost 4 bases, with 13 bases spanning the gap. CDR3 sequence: CAWNAGYGTGELFF. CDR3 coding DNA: TGTGCCTGGAACGCAGGGTACGGCACCGGGGAGCTGTTTTTT.

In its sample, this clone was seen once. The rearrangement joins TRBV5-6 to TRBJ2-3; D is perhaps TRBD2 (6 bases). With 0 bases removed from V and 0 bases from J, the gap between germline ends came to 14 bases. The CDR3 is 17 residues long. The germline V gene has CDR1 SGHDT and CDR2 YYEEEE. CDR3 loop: CASSLEGSGSSTDTQYF. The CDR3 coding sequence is TGTGCCAGCAGCTTGGAAGGCAGCGGGTCTAGCACAGATACGCAGTATTTT.

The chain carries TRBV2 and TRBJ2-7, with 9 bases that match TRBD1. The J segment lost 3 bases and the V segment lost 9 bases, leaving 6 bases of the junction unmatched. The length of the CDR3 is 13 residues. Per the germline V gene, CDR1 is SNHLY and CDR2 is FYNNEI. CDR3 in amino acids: CASTRDRVYEQYF. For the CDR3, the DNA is TGTGCCAGTACCCGGGACAGGGTCTACGAGCAGTACTTC.

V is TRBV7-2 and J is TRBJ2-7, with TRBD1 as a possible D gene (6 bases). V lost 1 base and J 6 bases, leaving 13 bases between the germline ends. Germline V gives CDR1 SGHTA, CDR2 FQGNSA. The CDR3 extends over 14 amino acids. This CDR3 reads CASSLGQGWAEQYF. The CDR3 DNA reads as TGTGCCAGCAGCTTAGGTCAGGGGTGGGCCGAGCAGTACTTC. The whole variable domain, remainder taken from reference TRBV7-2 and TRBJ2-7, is GAGVSQSPSNKVTEKGKDVELRCDPISGHTALYWYRQSLGQGLEFLIYFQGNSAPDKSGLPSDRFSAERTGGSVSTLTIQRTQQEDSAVYLCASSLGQGWAEQYFGPGTRLTVT.

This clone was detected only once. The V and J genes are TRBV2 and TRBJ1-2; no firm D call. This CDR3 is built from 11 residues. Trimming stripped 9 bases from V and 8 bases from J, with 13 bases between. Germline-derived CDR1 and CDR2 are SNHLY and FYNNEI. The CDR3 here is CARVKGNGYTF. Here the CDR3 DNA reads TGTGCCAGAGTAAAAGGGAACGGCTACACCTTC.

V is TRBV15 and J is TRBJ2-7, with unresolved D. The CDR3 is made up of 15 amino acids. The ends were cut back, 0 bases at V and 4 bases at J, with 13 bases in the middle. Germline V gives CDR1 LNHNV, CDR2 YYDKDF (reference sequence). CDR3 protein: CATSRDLTAPYEQYF. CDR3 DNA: TGTGCCACCAGCAGAGATCTAACCGCTCCATACGAGCAGTACTTC.

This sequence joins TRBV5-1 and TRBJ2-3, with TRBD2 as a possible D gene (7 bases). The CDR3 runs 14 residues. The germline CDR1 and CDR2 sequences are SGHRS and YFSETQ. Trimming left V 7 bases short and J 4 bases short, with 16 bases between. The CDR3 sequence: CASAPGGRADTQYF. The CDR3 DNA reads TGCGCCAGCGCCCCCGGGGGGCGGGCAGATACGCAGTATTTT.

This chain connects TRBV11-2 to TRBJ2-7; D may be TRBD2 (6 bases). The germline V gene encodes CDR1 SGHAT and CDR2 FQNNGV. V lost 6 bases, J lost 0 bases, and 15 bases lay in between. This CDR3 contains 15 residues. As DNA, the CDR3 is TGTGCCAGCAGACCGGGACTCTTCAGCTCCTACGAGCAGTACTTC. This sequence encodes CASRPGLFSSYEQYF.

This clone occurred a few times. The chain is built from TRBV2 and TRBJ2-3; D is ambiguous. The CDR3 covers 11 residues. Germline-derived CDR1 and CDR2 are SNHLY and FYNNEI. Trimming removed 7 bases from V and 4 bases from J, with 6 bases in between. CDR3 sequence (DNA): TGTGCCAGCACGACGGCAGATACGCAGTATTTT. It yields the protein CASTTADTQYF.

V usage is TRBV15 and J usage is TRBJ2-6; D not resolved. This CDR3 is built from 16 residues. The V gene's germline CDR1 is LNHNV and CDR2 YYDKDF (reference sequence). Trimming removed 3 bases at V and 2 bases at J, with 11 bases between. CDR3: CATSSEYPPGANVLTF. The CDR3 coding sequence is TGTGCCACCAGCAGTGAATATCCCCCTGGGGCCAACGTCCTGACTTTC.

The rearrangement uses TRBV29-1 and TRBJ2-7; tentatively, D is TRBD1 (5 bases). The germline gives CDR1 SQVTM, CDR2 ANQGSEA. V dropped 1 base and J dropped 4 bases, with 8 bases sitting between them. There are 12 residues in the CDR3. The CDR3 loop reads CSVEGGRYEQYF. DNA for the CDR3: TGCAGCGTTGAAGGGGGCCGGTACGAGCAGTACTTC.

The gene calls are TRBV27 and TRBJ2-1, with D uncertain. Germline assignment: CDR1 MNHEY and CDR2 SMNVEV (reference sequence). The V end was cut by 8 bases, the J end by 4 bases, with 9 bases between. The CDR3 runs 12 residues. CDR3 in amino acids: CASGTSYNEQFF. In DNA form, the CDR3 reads TGTGCCAGCGGCACCAGTTACAATGAGCAGTTCTTC.

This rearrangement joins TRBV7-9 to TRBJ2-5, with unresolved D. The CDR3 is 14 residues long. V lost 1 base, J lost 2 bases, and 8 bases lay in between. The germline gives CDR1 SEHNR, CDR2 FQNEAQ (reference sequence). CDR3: CASSLVASQETQYF. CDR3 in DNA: TGTGCCAGCAGCTTAGTGGCCAGTCAAGAGACCCAGTACTTC.

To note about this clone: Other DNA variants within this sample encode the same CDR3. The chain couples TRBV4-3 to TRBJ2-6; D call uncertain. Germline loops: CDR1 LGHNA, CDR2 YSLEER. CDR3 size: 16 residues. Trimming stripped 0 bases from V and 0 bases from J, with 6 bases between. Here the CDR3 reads CASSQDGSSGANVLTF. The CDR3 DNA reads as TGCGCCAGCAGCCAAGACGGCAGCTCTGGGGCCAACGTCCTGACTTTC.

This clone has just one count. The CDR3 reads CAWMWTGHNTEAFF. The CDR3 region has the DNA TGTGCCTGGATGTGGACAGGACACAACACTGAAGCTTTCTTT. The chain joins TRBV30 to TRBJ1-1; TRBD1 agrees at 7 bases. CDR3 size: 14 residues. Germline-derived CDR1 and CDR2 are GTSNPN and SVGIG (reference sequence). Unmatched junction bases numbered 7, after V lost 4 bases and J lost 2 bases.

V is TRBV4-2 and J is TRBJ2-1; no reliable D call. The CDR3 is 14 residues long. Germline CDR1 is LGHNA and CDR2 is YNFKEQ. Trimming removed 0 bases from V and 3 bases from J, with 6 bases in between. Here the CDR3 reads CASSQDPLYNEQFF. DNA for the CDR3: TGTGCCAGCAGCCAAGACCCACTCTACAATGAGCAGTTCTTC.

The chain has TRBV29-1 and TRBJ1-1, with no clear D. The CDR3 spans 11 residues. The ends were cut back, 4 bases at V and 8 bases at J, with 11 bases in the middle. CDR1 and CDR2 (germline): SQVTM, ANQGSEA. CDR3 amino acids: CSVGSSREAFF. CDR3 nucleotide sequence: TGCAGCGTTGGCTCTAGCAGGGAAGCTTTCTTT.

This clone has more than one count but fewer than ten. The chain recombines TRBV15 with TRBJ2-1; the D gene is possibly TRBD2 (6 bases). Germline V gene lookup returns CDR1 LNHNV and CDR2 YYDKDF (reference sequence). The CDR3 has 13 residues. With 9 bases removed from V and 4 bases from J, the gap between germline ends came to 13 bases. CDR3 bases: TGTGCCACGTCGGACGGGGGATACAATGAGCAGTTCTTC. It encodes CATSDGGYNEQFF.

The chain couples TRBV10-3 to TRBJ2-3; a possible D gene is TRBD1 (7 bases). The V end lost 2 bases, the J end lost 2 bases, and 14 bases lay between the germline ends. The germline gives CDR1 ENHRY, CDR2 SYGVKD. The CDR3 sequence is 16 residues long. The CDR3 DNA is TGTGCCATCAGTGAGGGGCAGGGGGGATACACAGATACGCAGTATTTT. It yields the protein CAISEGQGGYTDTQYF.